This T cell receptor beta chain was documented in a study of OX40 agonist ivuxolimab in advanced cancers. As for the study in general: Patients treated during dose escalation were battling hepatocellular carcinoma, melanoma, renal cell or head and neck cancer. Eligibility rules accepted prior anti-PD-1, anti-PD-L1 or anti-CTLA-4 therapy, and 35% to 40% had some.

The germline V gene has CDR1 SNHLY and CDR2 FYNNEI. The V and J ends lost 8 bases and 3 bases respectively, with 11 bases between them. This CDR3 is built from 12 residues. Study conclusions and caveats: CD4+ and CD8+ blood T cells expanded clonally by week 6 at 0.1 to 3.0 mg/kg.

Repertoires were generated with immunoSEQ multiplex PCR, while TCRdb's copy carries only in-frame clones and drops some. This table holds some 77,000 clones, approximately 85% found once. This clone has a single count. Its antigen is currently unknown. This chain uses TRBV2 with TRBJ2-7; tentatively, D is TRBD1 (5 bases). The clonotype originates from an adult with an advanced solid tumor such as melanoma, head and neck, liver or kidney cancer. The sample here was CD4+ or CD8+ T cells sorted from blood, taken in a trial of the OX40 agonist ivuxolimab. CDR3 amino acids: CASSNRIYEQYF. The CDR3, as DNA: TGTGCCAGCTCGAACAGGATCTACGAGCAGTACTTC. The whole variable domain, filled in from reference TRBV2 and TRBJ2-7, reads EPEVTQTPSHQVTQMGQEVILRCVPISNHLYFYWYRQILGQKVEFLVSFYNNEISEKSEIFDDQFSVERPDGSNFTLKIRSTKLEDSAMYFCASSNRIYEQYFGPGTRLTVT.